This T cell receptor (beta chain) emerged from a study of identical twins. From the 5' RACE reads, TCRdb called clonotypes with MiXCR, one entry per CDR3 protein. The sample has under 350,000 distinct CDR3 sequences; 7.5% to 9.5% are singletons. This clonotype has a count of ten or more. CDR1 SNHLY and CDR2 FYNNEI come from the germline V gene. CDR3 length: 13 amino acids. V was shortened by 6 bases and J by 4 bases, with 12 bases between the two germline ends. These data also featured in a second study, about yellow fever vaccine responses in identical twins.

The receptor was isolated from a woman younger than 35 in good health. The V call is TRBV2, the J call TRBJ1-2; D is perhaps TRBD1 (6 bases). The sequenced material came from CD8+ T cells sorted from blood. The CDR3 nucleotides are TGTGCCAGCAGCGTCGGACAGATCTATGGCTACACCTTC. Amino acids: CASSVGQIYGYTF.